This T cell receptor (beta chain) was captured in a study of blood T cell repertoires in COVID-19. Whole-study context: Acute and convalescent COVID-19 specimens originated in the United States, Italy and Spain. T cells, B-cell-depleted T cells, or PBMCs supplied cDNA or gDNA.

V lost 8 bases to trimming and J lost 2 bases; unmatched junction nucleotides: 6. This CDR3 has 13 residues. Germline-derived CDR1 and CDR2 are SQVTM and ANQGSEA. Authors' methods: Scientists estimated how many nucleated cells there were by amplifying reference gene primers. Profiled with immunoSEQ multiplex PCR; TCRdb holds only in-frame clones, not every one. That table is the source of V, J and clone size, and D and trimming were worked out from the DNA. The sample carries about 50,000 clones, less than 80% recorded once. Sequencing used peripheral blood. This TCR came from a man in his 70s with acute or convalescent COVID-19. The chain joins TRBV29-1 to TRBJ1-2; 9 bases are a match to TRBD1. CDR3 nucleotide sequence: TGCAGCACCTGGACAGGGGTCAACTATGGCTACACCTTC. It encodes CSTWTGVNYGYTF.